A single sample is the source of the 31 T cell receptor beta chains below, sequenced in a study of quantifying T cell responses using KT2 cells. In the study overall: TCR alpha and beta constant-region primers primed reverse transcription of RNA.

An oligo carrying a UMI was ligated to the cDNA 3' end. An equimolar mix of RC1.1 and RC1.2 primed the beta chain across TRBC1 and TRBC2. TCRdb re-derived calls from the UMI-ligation and nested PCR reads in MiXCR, one entry per CDR3 protein. The sample contains some 50,000 distinct CDR3 sequences, 9.5% to 13% of which appear only once. What was sequenced was PBMCs spiked with cells of the T cell clone KT2. The source of these receptors is a human donor.

This clonotype was detected many times. The chain combines TRBV4-2 with TRBJ2-1; 9 bases fit TRBD2. Germline V gene lookup returns CDR1 LGHNA and CDR2 YNFKEQ. This CDR3 region has 17 residues. With 0 bases clipped from V and 8 bases from J, the junction kept 11 bases outside the gene matches. The CDR3 loop is CASSQDPAGTSMHEQFF. CDR3 DNA sequence: TGTGCCAGCAGCCAAGATCCCGCCGGGACTAGCATGCATGAGCAGTTCTTC.

This sequence joins TRBV4-3 and TRBJ2-3; D is undetermined. Germline CDR1 reads LGHNA; CDR2 reads YSLEER. The CDR3 totals 19 residues. V was shortened by 0 bases and J by 1 base, with 20 bases between the two germline ends. In nucleotides, the CDR3 is TGCGCCAGCAGCCAAGATCTAATTAAGGGTGTGATGGGCACAGATACGCAGTATTTT. Translated: CASSQDLIKGVMGTDTQYF.

The rearrangement links TRBV6-5 to TRBJ2-7; 9 nucleotides align to TRBD1. Germline values: CDR1 MNHEY, CDR2 SVGAGI. This CDR3 region has 14 residues. The V gene end was trimmed by 6 bases and the J gene end by 6 bases; junction bases not matched to a gene: 9. This chain's CDR3 is CASRPGHRGPEQYF. The CDR3 DNA sequence: TGTGCCAGCAGGCCCGGTCACAGGGGGCCCGAGCAGTACTTC.

This clonotype was observed many times. The chain couples TRBV3-1 to TRBJ2-7; D possibly matches TRBD1 or TRBD2 (6 bases each). The V end lost 1 base, the J end lost 4 bases, and 14 bases lay between the germline ends. The germline gives CDR1 LGHDT, CDR2 YNNKEL (reference sequence). This CDR3 region has 15 residues. CDR3 sequence reads: CASSQGAGDLYEQYF. DNA for the CDR3: TGTGCCAGCAGCCAAGGGGCAGGGGACTTATACGAGCAGTACTTC.

This clonotype showed up many times. The chain couples TRBV5-5 to TRBJ1-2; 9 bases agree with TRBD1. CDR3 length: 17 amino acids. Germline lookup yields CDR1 SGHKS and CDR2 YYEKEE (reference sequence). Trimming took 5 bases from V and 2 from J; bases not matched to a gene: 13. CDR3 nucleotides: TGTGCCAGCAGAAAACTACCCCGGGACAGGGTCAACTATGGCTACACCTTC. Its protein is CASRKLPRDRVNYGYTF.

In this sample, this clonotype turned up many times. CDR3 bases: TGTGCCAGCAGTAAAAGAACAGGTGGTCACACTGAAGCTTTCTTT. Protein: CASSKRTGGHTEAFF. The chain recombines TRBV28 with TRBJ1-1; D may be TRBD1 (5 bases). The CDR3 contains 15 residues. Trimming shortened V by 5 bases and J by 3 bases, and 16 bases separated the two germline ends. Germline lookup yields CDR1 MDHEN and CDR2 SYDVKM.

The chain couples TRBV4-1 to TRBJ2-1; possible D gene TRBD1, 6 bases. The V and J ends lost 5 bases and 0 bases respectively, with 14 bases between them. Germline loops: CDR1 MGHRA, CDR2 YSYEKL. The CDR3 sequence is 16 residues long. Written as DNA, the CDR3 is TGCGCCAGCAGCGAAAGACAGGTCTTCTCCTACAATGAGCAGTTCTTC. This sequence encodes CASSERQVFSYNEQFF.

In this sample, this clonotype turned up many times. J is TRBJ2-1 and V is TRBV24-1; D gene ambiguous. V was clipped by 2 bases and J by 2 bases, with 12 bases between them. The CDR3 length is 16 residues. Germline V gene data show CDR1 as KGHDR and CDR2 as SFDVKD. CDR3 DNA: TGTGCCACCAGTGATTCCACCCAAATACCCTACAATGAGCAGTTCTTC. Translating it yields CATSDSTQIPYNEQFF.

The chain employs TRBV5-1 and TRBJ2-5; TRBD2 is a possible D gene (6 bases). V lost 3 bases to trimming and J lost 5 bases, with 8 bases between them. Germline assignment: CDR1 SGHRS and CDR2 YFSETQ. The CDR3 totals 12 residues. CDR3 amino acids: CASSSGGETQYF. CDR3 coding DNA: TGCGCCAGCAGCTCTGGGGGGGAGACCCAGTACTTC.

This clonotype was observed a handful of times. This chain connects TRBV7-2 to TRBJ2-5; 10 bases map to TRBD1. V trimming: 7 bases; J trimming: 5 bases; junction bases outside the gene matches: 13. Germline lookup yields CDR1 SGHTA and CDR2 FQGNSA. CDR3 size: 16 residues. This CDR3 is CASNTRRDRGFETQYF. The DNA for the CDR3 is TGTGCCAGCAACACCCGACGGGACAGGGGTTTCGAGACCCAGTACTTC.

This clonotype appeared many times. The rearrangement uses TRBV29-1 and TRBJ2-5, with D hard to call. Trimming shortened V by 7 bases and J by 12 bases, and 15 bases separated the two germline ends. The CDR3 length is 10 residues. The germline gives CDR1 SQVTM, CDR2 ANQGSEA. Written as DNA, the CDR3 is TGCAGCGCCCGAATGGGCGCGGAGTACTTC. This gives the protein CSARMGAEYF.

There are a few counts of this clonotype. The rearrangement uses TRBV20-1 and TRBJ1-1; 7 nucleotides align to TRBD1. Germline CDR1 is DFQATT and CDR2 is SNEGSKA (reference sequence). CDR3 length equals 14 residues. Germline trimming cut 0 bases from V and 3 bases from J; bases unmatched to any gene: 4. The CDR3 DNA reads TGCAGTGCTAGAGAAGGGGGCAGGTACACTGAAGCTTTCTTT. The encoded protein is CSAREGGRYTEAFF.

The chain links TRBV7-2 to TRBJ1-2, with D perhaps TRBD1 (5 bases). The CDR3 is 14 amino acids. The V gene lost 5 bases and the J gene lost 2 bases, with 12 bases spanning the gap. CDR1 and CDR2 from the germline V gene are SGHTA and FQGNSA. The CDR3 reads CASSPQGENYGYTF. CDR3 bases: TGTGCCAGCAGCCCTCAGGGAGAGAACTATGGCTACACCTTC.

In this sample, this clonotype turned up many times. This sequence joins TRBV20-1 and TRBJ2-1; the match to TRBD2 covers 10 bases. Germline V gives CDR1 DFQATT, CDR2 SNEGSKA (reference sequence). The CDR3 totals 15 residues. V was pared by 0 bases and J by 10 bases, with 9 bases of the junction left unmatched. The DNA for the CDR3 is TGCAGTGCTAGAGATCTACTAGCGGGATATCTCGAGCAGTTCTTC. The encoded protein is CSARDLLAGYLEQFF.

This clonotype was counted only a few times. An end of the junction does not agree with germline; a read error may underlie this. V is TRBV6-2 or TRBV6-3 and J is TRBJ2-7, with D perhaps matching TRBD2 (5 bases). The CDR3 contains 12 residues. Germline values: CDR1 MNHEY, CDR2 SVGEGT. This CDR3 reads CASTDGLYGQYF. CDR3 sequence (DNA): TGTGCCAGTACGGACGGACTCTACGGGCAGTACTTC.

This clonotype was found many times. This chain connects TRBV10-1 to TRBJ1-1; the D gene is possibly TRBD1 (6 bases). Per the germline V gene, CDR1 is WNHNN and CDR2 is SYGVQD (reference sequence). Trimming removed 3 bases at V and 2 bases at J, with 7 bases between. This CDR3 has 13 residues. For the CDR3, the DNA is TGCGCCAGCAGTGAACAGGGAAACACTGAAGCTTTCTTT. Protein product: CASSEQGNTEAFF.

This clonotype was counted a few times. The J gene is TRBJ2-7, the V gene TRBV19; unclear D gene. This CDR3 is built from 14 residues. V was clipped by 1 base and J by 6 bases, with 13 bases between them. CDR1 is LNHDA, CDR2 SQIVND, per germline (reference sequence). In nucleotides, the CDR3 is TGTGCCAGTAGTATAGTACTCAGTAACGGCGAGCAGTACTTC. Translation gives CASSIVLSNGEQYF.

This clonotype came up a few times. The rearrangement joins TRBV5-4 to TRBJ2-3; 11 bases are shared with TRBD2. Germline V gene sequence: CDR1 SGHNT, CDR2 YYREEE (reference sequence). The CDR3 is 18 amino acids. V was pared by 1 base and J by 0 bases, with 7 bases of the junction left unmatched. DNA for the CDR3: TGTGCCAGCAGCTTGACGTCTAGCGGGAGGAGAAGCACAGATACGCAGTATTTT. Translation gives CASSLTSSGRRSTDTQYF.

This clonotype has at least ten counts. In nucleotides, the CDR3 is TGTGCCAGCAGCCAAGATGCGGGAGTTTTTTACGAGCAGTACTTC. This translates into CASSQDAGVFYEQYF. The chain employs TRBV4-2 and TRBJ2-7; 7 nucleotides match TRBD2. CDR1 and CDR2 (germline): LGHNA, YNFKEQ. Trimming at V came to 0 bases and at J to 4 bases, leaving 6 bases not matched to a gene. There are 15 residues in the CDR3.

The chain has TRBV20-1 and TRBJ2-7, with TRBD2 identical over 11 bases. The CDR3 covers 14 residues. From germline, CDR1 is DFQATT and CDR2 SNEGSKA (reference sequence). V shed 0 bases and J 6 bases; nucleotides not matched to a gene: 4. The CDR3 reads CSAREAGLAAEQYF. CDR3 sequence (DNA): TGCAGTGCTAGAGAGGCGGGACTAGCGGCCGAGCAGTACTTC.

The chain links TRBV20-1 to TRBJ1-1; 8 bases are a match to TRBD1. Per the germline V gene, CDR1 is DFQATT and CDR2 is SNEGSKA (reference sequence). The junction had 4 bases not matched to a gene; V was cut back by 3 bases and J by 4 bases. The CDR3 is made up of 13 amino acids. CDR3 residues: CSARWTGTTEAFF. Written as DNA, the CDR3 is TGCAGTGCTAGGTGGACAGGGACCACTGAAGCTTTCTTT.

This clonotype occurred many times. This chain joins TRBV12-3 or TRBV12-4 and TRBJ1-1; D gene uncertain. The CDR3 spans 14 residues. Trimming cost V 3 bases and J 4 bases, with 12 bases left between them. CDR3 coding DNA: TGTGCCAGCAGTTTGGAGGGCTGGGGCACTGAAGCTTTCTTT. Translation gives CASSLEGWGTEAFF.

V gene TRBV29-1 combines with J gene TRBJ1-2; 7 nucleotides agree with TRBD1. Unmatched junction bases numbered 9, after V lost 4 bases and J lost 7 bases. Germline loops: CDR1 SQVTM, CDR2 ANQGSEA. The length of the CDR3 is 13 residues. CDR3 sequence: CSVGGQGDVGYTF. DNA of the CDR3: TGCAGCGTTGGCGGGCAGGGGGATGTTGGCTACACCTTC.

This clonotype was recorded many times. The chain joins TRBV12-3 or TRBV12-4 to TRBJ1-5; D call uncertain. This CDR3 region has 12 residues. Deletions cut 3 bases from V and 5 bases from J, with 5 bases between. The CDR3 reads CASSLSHQPQHF. The CDR3 nucleotides read TGTGCCAGCAGTTTGTCCCATCAGCCCCAGCATTTT.

The rearrangement uses TRBV5-6 and TRBJ2-6; D remains ambiguous. The V end lost 1 base, the J end lost 4 bases, and 9 bases lay between the germline ends. Germline loops: CDR1 SGHDT, CDR2 YYEEEE. The CDR3 is 15 residues long. The CDR3 DNA is TGTGCCAGCAGCTTGTTCGGGTTGGGGGCCAACGTCCTGACTTTC. Translating it yields CASSLFGLGANVLTF.

This clonotype has a handful of counts. The J gene is TRBJ1-5, the V gene TRBV20-1; 12 nucleotides line up with TRBD1. The length of the CDR3 is 14 residues. Trimming cost V 6 bases and J 7 bases; bases outside gene matches: 7. Per the germline V gene, CDR1 is DFQATT and CDR2 is SNEGSKA (reference sequence). The CDR3 DNA follows: TGCAGTGCGGGGACAGGGGGCGTGTGGCAGCCCCAGCATTTT. This encodes CSAGTGGVWQPQHF.

This clonotype was seen more than once but under ten times. The rearrangement uses TRBV12-3 or TRBV12-4 and TRBJ2-3, with TRBD2 as a possible D gene (6 bases). V gave up 6 bases and J gave up 1 base, with 11 bases separating them. CDR3 length: 14 residues. Here the CDR3 DNA reads TGTGCCAGCAGACCTAGCGAACGCACAGATACGCAGTATTTT. It encodes CASRPSERTDTQYF.

This clonotype has at least ten counts. V is TRBV7-8 and J is TRBJ2-3; 8 bases are shared with TRBD2. The CDR3 loop spans 15 amino acids. The germline V gene has CDR1 SGHVS and CDR2 FQNEAQ. J gave up 2 bases and V 3 bases, and 4 bases lay outside the gene matches. The CDR3 is CASSFQRGPTDTQYF. For the CDR3, the DNA is TGTGCCAGCAGCTTCCAGCGGGGGCCCACAGATACGCAGTATTTT.

This CDR3 is CASSYGQVNTEAFF. The DNA for the CDR3 is TGTGCCAGCAGTTACGGACAGGTTAACACTGAAGCTTTCTTT. This sequence joins TRBV6-5 and TRBJ1-1; TRBD1 aligns across 7 bases. The CDR3 runs 14 residues. Germline assignment: CDR1 MNHEY and CDR2 SVGAGI. V shed 2 bases and J 2 bases; nucleotides not matched to a gene: 2.

This clonotype has ten or more counts. V is TRBV20-1 and J is TRBJ1-6; D not resolved. V was shortened by 0 bases and J by 10 bases, with 22 bases between the two germline ends. The CDR3 spans 17 residues. Germline V gene sequence: CDR1 DFQATT, CDR2 SNEGSKA (reference sequence). CDR3: CSARDPSRRNDRSPLHF. The CDR3 DNA is TGCAGTGCTAGAGACCCTAGTAGGCGAAATGATAGGTCACCCCTCCACTTT.

This clonotype has ten or more counts. The chain employs TRBV7-9 and TRBJ1-6; a possible D gene is TRBD1 (6 bases). The germline V gene has CDR1 SEHNR and CDR2 FQNEAQ (reference sequence). V dropped 6 bases and J dropped 0 bases, with 12 bases sitting between them. The CDR3 extends over 16 amino acids. CDR3 amino acids: CASSTDRSSYNSPLHF. The CDR3 coding sequence is TGTGCCAGCAGTACCGACAGGAGCTCCTATAATTCACCCCTCCACTTT.